A single sample gave rise to the 9 T cell receptor beta chains below, sequenced in a study of control samples from healthy donors and cancer patients. The method was immunoSEQ multiplex PCR; TCRdb's version includes in-frame clones alone and lacks a portion of them. The table shows roughly 370,000 clones, with about nine tenths occurring only once. Material for sequencing was PBMCs. All receptors derive from a man between 40 and 49 years old with head and neck cancer.

This chain connects TRBV5-1 to TRBJ1-1; unclear D gene. V was cut by 3 bases and J by 5 bases, with 14 bases left in between. Germline V lookup: CDR1 SGHRS, CDR2 YFSETQ. The CDR3 runs 14 residues. The chain's CDR3 is CASSSDTGGTEAFF. CDR3 sequence (DNA): TGCGCCAGCAGCTCTGACACGGGAGGTACTGAAGCTTTCTTT.

The CDR3: CASLPGGIRETQYF. The CDR3 DNA sequence: TGTGCCAGCCTCCCAGGGGGGATCCGGGAGACCCAGTACTTC. This chain connects TRBV28 to TRBJ2-5, with D possibly being TRBD1 (7 bases). V was shortened by 8 bases and J by 5 bases, with 18 bases between the two germline ends. Germline CDR1 reads MDHEN; CDR2 reads SYDVKM. This CDR3 has 14 amino acids.

The rearrangement links TRBV29-1 to TRBJ2-7; D is undetermined. Germline assignment: CDR1 SQVTM and CDR2 ANQGSEA. Trimming left V 2 bases short and J 4 bases short, with 12 bases between. The CDR3 runs 13 residues. The DNA for the CDR3 is TGCAGCGTTGAATGGCAGGACCATTACGAGCAGTACTTC. Protein product: CSVEWQDHYEQYF.

The chain carries TRBV9 and TRBJ2-7, with 11 positions matching TRBD2. J lost 5 bases, V lost 5 bases, and 9 bases had no gene match. CDR3 length equals 15 residues. Germline V lookup: CDR1 SGDLS, CDR2 YYNGEE. The CDR3 DNA follows: TGTGCCAGCAGTGGAACGACTAGCGGGGTCCACGAGCAGTACTTC. Translating gives CASSGTTSGVHEQYF. Supplemented by reference TRBV9 and TRBJ2-7, the full variable domain reads DSGVTQTPKHLITATGQRVTLRCSPRSGDLSVYWYQQSLDQGLQFLIQYYNGEERAKGNILERFSAQQFPDLHSELNLSSLELGDSALYFCASSGTTSGVHEQYFGPGTRLTVT.

The rearrangement joins TRBV9 to TRBJ1-3; 8 positions match TRBD1. V lost 2 bases, J lost 4 bases, and 5 bases stayed unmatched. The CDR3 length is 15 residues. Looked up from germline, CDR1 is SGDLS and CDR2 is YYNGEE. The CDR3 is CASSVETGVGNTIYF. The CDR3 coding sequence is TGTGCCAGCAGCGTCGAGACAGGGGTAGGAAACACCATATATTTT. The full variable domain, with the rest looked up from reference TRBV9 and TRBJ1-3, is DSGVTQTPKHLITATGQRVTLRCSPRSGDLSVYWYQQSLDQGLQFLIQYYNGEERAKGNILERFSAQQFPDLHSELNLSSLELGDSALYFCASSVETGVGNTIYFGEGSWLTVV.

V gene TRBV28 combines with J gene TRBJ1-2; D might be TRBD1 (6 bases). This CDR3 contains 17 residues. V lost 5 bases and J 8 bases, leaving 27 bases between the germline ends. Germline assignment: CDR1 MDHEN and CDR2 SYDVKM. CDR3 in amino acids: CASSEIGIGQPGDGYTF. CDR3 coding DNA: TGTGCCAGCAGTGAAATCGGGATTGGACAGCCGGGAGACGGCTACACCTTC.

V is TRBV6-2 or TRBV6-3 and J is TRBJ2-7, with 8 bases identical to TRBD2. The CDR3 runs 17 residues. Germline CDR1 reads MNHEY; CDR2 reads SVGEGT. The junction had 9 bases not matched to a gene; V was cut back by 2 bases and J by 0 bases. This chain's CDR3 is CASSYPSGLGHSYEQYF. Written as DNA, the CDR3 is TGTGCCAGCAGTTACCCCTCGGGACTAGGGCACTCCTACGAGCAGTACTTC.

V is TRBV5-4 and J is TRBJ2-2; TRBD2 might be the D (6 bases). CDR3 length: 13 residues. Germline V gives CDR1 SGHNT, CDR2 YYREEE (reference sequence). V lost 5 bases to trimming and J lost 7 bases, with 12 bases between them. The CDR3 DNA follows: TGTGCCAGCAGGGGTTCGGGGGACGGGGAGCTGTTTTTT. Protein sequence: CASRGSGDGELFF. Full variable domain (rest looked up from reference TRBV5-4 and TRBJ2-2): ETGVTQSPTHLIKTRGQQVTLRCSSQSGHNTVSWYQQALGQGPQFIFQYYREEENGRGNFPPRFSGLQFPNYSSELNVNALELDDSALYLCASRGSGDGELFFGEGSRLTVL.

The chain carries TRBV4-3 and TRBJ1-2, with D unclear. Germline assignment: CDR1 LGHNA and CDR2 YSLEER. This CDR3 spans 14 amino acids. Trimming pared 0 bases from V and 2 bases from J, leaving 7 bases between. CDR3 bases: TGCGCCAGCAGCCAAGACACCTCGAACTATGGCTACACCTTC. Translation: CASSQDTSNYGYTF.